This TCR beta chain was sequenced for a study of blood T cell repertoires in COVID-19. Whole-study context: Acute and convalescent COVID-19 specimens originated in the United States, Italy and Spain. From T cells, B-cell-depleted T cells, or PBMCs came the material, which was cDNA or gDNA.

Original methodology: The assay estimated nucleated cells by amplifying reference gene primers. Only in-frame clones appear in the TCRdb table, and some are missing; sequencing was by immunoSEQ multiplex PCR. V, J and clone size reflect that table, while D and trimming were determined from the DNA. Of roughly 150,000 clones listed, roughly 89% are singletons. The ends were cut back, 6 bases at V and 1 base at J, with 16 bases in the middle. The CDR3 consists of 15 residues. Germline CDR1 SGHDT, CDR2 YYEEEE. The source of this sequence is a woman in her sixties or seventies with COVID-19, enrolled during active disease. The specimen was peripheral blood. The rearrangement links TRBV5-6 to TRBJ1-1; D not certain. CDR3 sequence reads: CASTLSVWPNTEAFF. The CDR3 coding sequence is TGTGCCAGCACCCTAAGCGTGTGGCCGAACACTGAAGCTTTCTTT.